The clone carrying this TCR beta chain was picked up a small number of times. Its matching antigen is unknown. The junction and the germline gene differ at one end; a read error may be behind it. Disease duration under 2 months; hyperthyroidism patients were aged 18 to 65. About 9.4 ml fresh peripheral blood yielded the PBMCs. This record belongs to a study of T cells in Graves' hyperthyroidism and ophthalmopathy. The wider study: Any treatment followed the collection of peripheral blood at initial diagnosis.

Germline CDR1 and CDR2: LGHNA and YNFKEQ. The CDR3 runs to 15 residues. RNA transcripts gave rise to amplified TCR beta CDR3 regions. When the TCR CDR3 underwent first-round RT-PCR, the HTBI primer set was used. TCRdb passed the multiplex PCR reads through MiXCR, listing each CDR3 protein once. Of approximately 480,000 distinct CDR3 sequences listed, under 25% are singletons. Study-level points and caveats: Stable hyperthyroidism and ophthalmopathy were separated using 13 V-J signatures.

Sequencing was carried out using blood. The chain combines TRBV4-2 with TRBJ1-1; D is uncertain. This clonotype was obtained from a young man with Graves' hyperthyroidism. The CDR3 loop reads CASSQDKAPNTKAFF. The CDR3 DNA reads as TGTGCCAGCAGCCAAGATAAGGCCCCGAACACTAAAGCTTTCTTT.